This T cell receptor (beta chain) was found in a study of blood T cell repertoires in COVID-19. At the level of the study: Acute-phase and convalescent COVID-19 samples originated in the United States, Italy and Spain. The cDNA or gDNA used as material had been derived from T cells, B-cell-depleted T cells, or PBMCs.

Authors' data handling: Estimation of nucleated cell counts was performed using reference gene primer amplification. Generated by immunoSEQ multiplex PCR, the TCRdb table keeps only in-frame clones and is missing some. V, J and clone size are taken as reported in that table, and D and trimming were inferred from the DNA itself. The repertoire holds under 85,000 clones, with roughly 88% as singletons. V was clipped by 2 bases and J by 3 bases; unmatched bases: 9. Germline V gene lookup returns CDR1 LGHDT and CDR2 YNNKEL (reference sequence). CDR3 length equals 16 residues. The chain employs TRBV3-1 (or the pseudogene TRBV3-2) and TRBJ2-7; 8 bases agree with TRBD1. This TCR was sampled from a man between 65 and 85 years old with acute or convalescent COVID-19. The source material was peripheral blood. The CDR3 protein is CASSQQGAQINYEQYF. The CDR3 region has the DNA TGTGCCAGCAGCCAACAGGGGGCCCAAATTAACTACGAGCAGTACTTC.